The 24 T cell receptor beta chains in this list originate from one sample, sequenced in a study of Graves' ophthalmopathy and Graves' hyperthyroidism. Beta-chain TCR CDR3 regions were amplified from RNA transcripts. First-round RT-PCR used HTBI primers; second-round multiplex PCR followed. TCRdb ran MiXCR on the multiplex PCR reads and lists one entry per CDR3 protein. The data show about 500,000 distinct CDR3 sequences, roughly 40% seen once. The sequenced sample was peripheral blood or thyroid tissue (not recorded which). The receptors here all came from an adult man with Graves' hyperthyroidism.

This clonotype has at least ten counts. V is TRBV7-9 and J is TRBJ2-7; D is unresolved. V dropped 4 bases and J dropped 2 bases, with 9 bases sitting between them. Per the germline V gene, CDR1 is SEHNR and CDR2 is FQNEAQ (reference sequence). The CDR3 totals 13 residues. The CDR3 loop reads CASSSQRPYEQYF. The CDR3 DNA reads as TGTGCCAGCAGCTCGCAACGGCCCTACGAGCAGTACTTC.

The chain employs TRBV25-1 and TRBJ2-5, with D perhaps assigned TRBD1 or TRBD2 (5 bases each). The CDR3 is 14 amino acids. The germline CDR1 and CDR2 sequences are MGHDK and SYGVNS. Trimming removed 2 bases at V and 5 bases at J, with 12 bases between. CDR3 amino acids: CASSEAPWGETQYF. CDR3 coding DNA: TGTGCCAGCAGTGAAGCCCCGTGGGGGGAGACCCAGTACTTC.

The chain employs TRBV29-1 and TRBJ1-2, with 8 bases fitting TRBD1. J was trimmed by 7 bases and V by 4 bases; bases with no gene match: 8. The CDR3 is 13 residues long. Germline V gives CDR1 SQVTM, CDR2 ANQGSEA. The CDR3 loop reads CSVVEQGGRGYTF. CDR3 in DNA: TGCAGCGTTGTAGAACAGGGGGGCCGTGGCTACACCTTC.

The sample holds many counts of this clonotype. This chain's CDR3 is CASNWGNTEAFF. CDR3 coding DNA: TGTGCCAGTAATTGGGGGAACACTGAAGCTTTCTTT. The chain recombines TRBV28 with TRBJ1-1; unclear D gene. The CDR3 consists of 12 residues. V was clipped by 9 bases and J by 1 base, with 9 bases between them. Germline loops: CDR1 MDHEN, CDR2 SYDVKM.

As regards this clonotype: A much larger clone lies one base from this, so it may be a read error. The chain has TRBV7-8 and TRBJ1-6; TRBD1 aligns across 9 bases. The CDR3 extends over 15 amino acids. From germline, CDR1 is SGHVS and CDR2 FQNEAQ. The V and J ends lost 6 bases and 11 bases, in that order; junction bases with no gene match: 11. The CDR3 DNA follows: TGTGCCAGCAGGCCGGACAGGGGTTGGGGGACACCCCTCCACTTT. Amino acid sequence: CASRPDRGWGTPLHF.

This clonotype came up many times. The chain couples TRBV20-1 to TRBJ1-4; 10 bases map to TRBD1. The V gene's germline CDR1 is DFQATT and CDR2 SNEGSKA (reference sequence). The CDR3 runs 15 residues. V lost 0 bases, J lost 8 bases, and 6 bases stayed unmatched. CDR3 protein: CSARERTGGREKLFF. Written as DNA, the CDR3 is TGCAGTGCTAGAGAGCGGACAGGGGGAAGAGAAAAACTGTTTTTT.

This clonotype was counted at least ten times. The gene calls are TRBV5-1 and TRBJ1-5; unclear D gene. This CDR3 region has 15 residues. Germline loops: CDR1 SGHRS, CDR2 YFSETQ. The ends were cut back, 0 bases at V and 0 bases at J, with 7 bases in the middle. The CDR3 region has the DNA TGCGCCAGCAGCTTGGACGGTTATAGCAATCAGCCCCAGCATTTT. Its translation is CASSLDGYSNQPQHF. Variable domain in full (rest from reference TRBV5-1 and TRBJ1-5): KAGVTQTPRYLIKTRGQQVTLSCSPISGHRSVSWYQQTPGQGLQFLFEYFSETQRNKGNFPGRFSGRQFSNSRSEMNVSTLELGDSALYLCASSLDGYSNQPQHFGDGTRLSIL.

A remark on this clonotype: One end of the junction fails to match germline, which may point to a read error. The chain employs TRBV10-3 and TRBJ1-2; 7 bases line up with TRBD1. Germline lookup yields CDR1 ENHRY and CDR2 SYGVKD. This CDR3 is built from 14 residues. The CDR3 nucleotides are TGTGCCAGCAGTGATCGCAGGGGGTTCTATGACTACACCTTC. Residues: CASSDRRGFYDYTF.

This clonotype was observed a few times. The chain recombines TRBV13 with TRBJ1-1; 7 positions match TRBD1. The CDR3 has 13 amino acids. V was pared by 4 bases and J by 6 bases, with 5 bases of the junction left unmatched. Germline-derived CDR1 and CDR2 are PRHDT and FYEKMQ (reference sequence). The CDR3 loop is CASSSGQVPEAFF. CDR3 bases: TGTGCCAGCAGCTCCGGACAGGTTCCTGAAGCTTTCTTT.

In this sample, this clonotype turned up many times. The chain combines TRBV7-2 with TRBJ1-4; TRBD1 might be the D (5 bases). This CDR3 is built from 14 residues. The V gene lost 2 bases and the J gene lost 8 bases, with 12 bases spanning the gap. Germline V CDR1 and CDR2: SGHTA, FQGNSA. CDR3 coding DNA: TGTGCCAGCAGCTTATCCGGGGGTGGCGAAAAACTGTTTTTT. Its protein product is CASSLSGGGEKLFF.

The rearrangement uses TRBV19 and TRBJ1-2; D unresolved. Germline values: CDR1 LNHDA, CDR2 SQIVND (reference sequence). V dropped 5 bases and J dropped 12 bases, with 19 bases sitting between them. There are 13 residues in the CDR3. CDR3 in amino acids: CASSLRTAWGNTF. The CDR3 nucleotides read TGTGCCAGTAGTCTCCGGACCGCGTGGGGAAACACCTTC.

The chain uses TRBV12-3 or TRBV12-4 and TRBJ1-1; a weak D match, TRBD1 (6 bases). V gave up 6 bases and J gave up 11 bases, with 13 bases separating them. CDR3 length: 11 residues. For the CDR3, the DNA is TGTGCCAGCAGACCGGGACATCGGGCTTTCTTT. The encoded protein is CASRPGHRAFF.

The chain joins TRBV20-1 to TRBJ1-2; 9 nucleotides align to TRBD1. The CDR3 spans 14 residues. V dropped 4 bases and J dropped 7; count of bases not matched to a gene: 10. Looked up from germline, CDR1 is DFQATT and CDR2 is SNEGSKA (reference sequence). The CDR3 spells CSAIKDRGAGGYTF. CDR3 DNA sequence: TGCAGTGCTATCAAGGACAGGGGCGCAGGTGGCTACACCTTC.

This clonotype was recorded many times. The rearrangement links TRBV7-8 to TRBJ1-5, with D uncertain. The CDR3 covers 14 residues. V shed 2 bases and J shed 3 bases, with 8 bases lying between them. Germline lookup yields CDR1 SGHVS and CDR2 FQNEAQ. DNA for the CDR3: TGTGCCAGCAGCTTAAACGGGAACAATCAGCCCCAGCATTTT. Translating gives CASSLNGNNQPQHF.

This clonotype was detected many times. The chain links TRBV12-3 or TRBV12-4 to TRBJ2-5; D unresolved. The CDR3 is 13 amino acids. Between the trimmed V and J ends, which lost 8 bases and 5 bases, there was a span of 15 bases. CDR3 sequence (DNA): TGTGCCAGCGCATTACACCATGGCGAGACCCAGTACTTC. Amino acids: CASALHHGETQYF.

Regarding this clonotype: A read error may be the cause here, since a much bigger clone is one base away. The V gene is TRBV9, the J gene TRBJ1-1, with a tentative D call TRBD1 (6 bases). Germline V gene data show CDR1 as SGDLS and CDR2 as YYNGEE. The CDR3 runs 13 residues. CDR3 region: CASSVVGGVEASF. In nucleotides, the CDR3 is TGTGCCAGCAGCGTAGTCGGGGGCGTTGAAGCTTCCTTT.

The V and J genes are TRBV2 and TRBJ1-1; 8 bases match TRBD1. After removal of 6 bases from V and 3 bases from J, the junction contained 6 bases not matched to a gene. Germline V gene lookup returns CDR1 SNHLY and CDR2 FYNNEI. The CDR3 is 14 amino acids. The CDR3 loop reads CASSPGTGHTEAFF. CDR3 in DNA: TGTGCCAGCAGCCCCGGGACAGGCCACACTGAAGCTTTCTTT.

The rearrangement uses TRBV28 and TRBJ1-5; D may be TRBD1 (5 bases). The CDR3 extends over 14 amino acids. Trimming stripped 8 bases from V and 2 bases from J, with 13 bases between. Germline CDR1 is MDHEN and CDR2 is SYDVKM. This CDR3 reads CASVRGWGNQPQHF. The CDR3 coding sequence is TGTGCCAGCGTAAGGGGTTGGGGCAATCAGCCCCAGCATTTT.

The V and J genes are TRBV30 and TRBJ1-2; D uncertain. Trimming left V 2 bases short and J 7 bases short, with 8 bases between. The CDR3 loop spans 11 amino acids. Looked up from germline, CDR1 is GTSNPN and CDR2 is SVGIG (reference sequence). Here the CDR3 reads CAWSRYVGYTF. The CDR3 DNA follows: TGTGCCTGGAGTCGGTACGTTGGCTACACCTTC.

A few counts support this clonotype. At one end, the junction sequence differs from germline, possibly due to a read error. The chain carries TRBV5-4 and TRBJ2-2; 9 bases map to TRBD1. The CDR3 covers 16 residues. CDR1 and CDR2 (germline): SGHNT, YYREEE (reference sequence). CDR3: CASSQDGQGMAGELFF. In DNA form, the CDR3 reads TGCGCCAGCAGCCAAGACGGACAGGGGATGGCCGGGGAGCTGTTTTTT.

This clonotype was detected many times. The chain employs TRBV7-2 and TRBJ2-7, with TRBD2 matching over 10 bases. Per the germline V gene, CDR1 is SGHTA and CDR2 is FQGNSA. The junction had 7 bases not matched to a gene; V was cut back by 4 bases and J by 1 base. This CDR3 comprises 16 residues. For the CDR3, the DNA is TGTGCCAGCAGCTCCCTAGCGGGAGACGTTTCCTACGAGCAGTACTTC. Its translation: CASSSLAGDVSYEQYF.

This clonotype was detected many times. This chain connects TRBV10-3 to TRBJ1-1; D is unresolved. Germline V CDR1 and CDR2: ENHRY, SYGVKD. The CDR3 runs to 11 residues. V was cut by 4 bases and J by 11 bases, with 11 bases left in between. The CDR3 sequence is CAISGSSHAFF. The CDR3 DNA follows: TGTGCCATCAGTGGAAGCTCGCACGCTTTCTTT.

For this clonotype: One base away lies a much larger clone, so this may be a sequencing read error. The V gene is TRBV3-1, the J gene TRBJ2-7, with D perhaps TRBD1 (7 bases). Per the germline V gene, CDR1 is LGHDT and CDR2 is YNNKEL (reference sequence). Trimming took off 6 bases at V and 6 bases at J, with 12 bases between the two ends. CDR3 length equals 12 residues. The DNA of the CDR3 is TGTGCCAGCAGACAGGGGACTGTCGAGCAGTACTTC. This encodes CASRQGTVEQYF.

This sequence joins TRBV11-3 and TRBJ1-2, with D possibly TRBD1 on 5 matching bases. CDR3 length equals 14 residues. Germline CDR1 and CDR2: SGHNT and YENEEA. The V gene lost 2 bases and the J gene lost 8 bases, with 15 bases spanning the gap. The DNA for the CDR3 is TGTGCCAGCAGCTTATGGAACCAGGGAACAGGCTACACCTTC. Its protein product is CASSLWNQGTGYTF.